Shown below are 30 T cell receptor beta chains from a single sample sequenced in a study of naive and memory T cell subsets. The beta constant-region primer was an equimolar mix of two oligonucleotides covering TRBC1 and TRBC2. Four rounds of PCR amplified the ligated cDNA using nested alpha and beta constant-region primers plus SP2. TCRdb analysed the UMI-ligation and nested PCR reads with MiXCR anew, one entry per CDR3 protein. Found here are tens of thousands of distinct CDR3 sequences, 8.5% to 10% of them singletons; the top ten hold about a fifth. Sequencing was performed on central memory CD8+ T cells from blood. The receptor source for this set is a human donor in good health.

V and J are TRBV28 and TRBJ2-1; the match to TRBD2 covers 10 bases. The CDR3 runs 14 residues. With V trimmed by 6 bases and J by 4 bases, 3 bases remained unmatched. CDR1 MDHEN and CDR2 SYDVKM come from the germline V gene. CDR3 in DNA: TGTGCCAGCAGCCCGGGACTAGCGTACAATGAGCAGTTCTTC. It codes for CASSPGLAYNEQFF.

This clonotype was found a few times. V usage is TRBV2 and J usage is TRBJ1-5; D may be TRBD1 (6 bases). The CDR3 is 15 residues long. Trimming stripped 4 bases from V and 5 bases from J, with 15 bases between. CDR1 and CDR2 (germline): SNHLY, FYNNEI. The CDR3 sequence: CASSARGLSHQPQHF. The CDR3 coding sequence is TGTGCCAGCAGTGCCCGGGGGCTATCTCATCAGCCCCAGCATTTT.

This clonotype has ten or more counts. J is TRBJ2-2 and V is TRBV28; 10 positions match TRBD1. This CDR3 has 16 residues. V shed 5 bases, J shed 6 bases, and the junction held 9 bases outside the gene matches. CDR1 is MDHEN, CDR2 SYDVKM, per germline. CDR3 in amino acids: CASSPDRGRNAGELFF. The CDR3 coding sequence is TGTGCCAGCAGTCCCGACAGGGGGCGGAATGCCGGGGAGCTGTTTTTT.

In this sample, this clonotype turned up many times. The chain links TRBV6-4 to TRBJ2-3; 8 nucleotides match TRBD2. The CDR3 consists of 15 residues. The ends lost 5 bases at V and 0 bases at J; junction bases unmatched: 4. CDR1 is MRHNA, CDR2 SNTAGT, per germline. CDR3 sequence reads: CASSTSGGSTDTQYF. DNA of the CDR3: TGTGCCAGCAGTACTAGCGGAGGTAGCACAGATACGCAGTATTTT.

This clonotype turned up a few times. The chain recombines TRBV12-3 or TRBV12-4 with TRBJ2-5, with 8 bases fitting TRBD2. This CDR3 is built from 16 residues. V dropped 5 bases and J dropped 5; count of bases not matched to a gene: 13. CDR3: CASSPSSQRETETQYF. The CDR3 DNA is TGTGCCAGCAGTCCAAGCTCGCAGCGGGAGACTGAGACCCAGTACTTC.

This clonotype was recorded a few times. The chain combines TRBV27 with TRBJ2-1; no firm D call. Germline CDR1 reads MNHEY; CDR2 reads SMNVEV (reference sequence). This CDR3 has 11 residues. V gave up 4 bases and J gave up 10 bases, with 8 bases separating them. The CDR3 DNA follows: TGTGCCAGCAGTTCCGGACCGGAGCAGTTCTTC. This codes for CASSSGPEQFF.

This clonotype has more than one count but fewer than ten. The V call is TRBV6-4, the J call TRBJ1-1; D may be TRBD1 (6 bases). CDR3 length equals 12 residues. Per the germline V gene, CDR1 is MRHNA and CDR2 is SNTAGT. Trimming took off 7 bases at V and 10 bases at J, with 16 bases between the two ends. The CDR3 sequence is CASTRPGAGAFF. The CDR3 nucleotides are TGTGCCAGCACCCGACCGGGGGCGGGAGCTTTCTTT.

This clonotype was seen ten or more times. The J gene is TRBJ2-7, the V gene TRBV11-2, with D tentatively TRBD1 (5 bases). Germline CDR1 and CDR2: SGHAT and FQNNGV. This CDR3 is 13 amino acids long. Trimming took off 6 bases at V and 4 bases at J, with 13 bases between the two ends. CDR3 in amino acids: CASSQNRIYEQYF. The CDR3 DNA reads as TGTGCCAGCAGTCAGAACAGGATATACGAGCAGTACTTC.

V and J are TRBV30 and TRBJ1-6; a weak D match, TRBD1 (5 bases). Germline-derived CDR1 and CDR2 are GTSNPN and SVGIG (reference sequence). The CDR3 extends over 16 amino acids. V lost 0 bases, J lost 0 bases, and 9 bases lay in between. CDR3 bases: TGTGCCTGGAGTGTACAGGCGGACTCCTATAATTCACCCCTCCACTTT. Translation gives CAWSVQADSYNSPLHF.

The chain has TRBV5-5 and TRBJ2-3; a possible D gene is TRBD2 (5 bases). This CDR3 has 11 residues. The V and J ends lost 0 bases and 13 bases respectively, with 9 bases between them. Germline CDR1 SGHKS, CDR2 YYEKEE (reference sequence). Here the CDR3 reads CASSLASTEYF. The CDR3 DNA reads TGTGCCAGCAGCTTGGCTAGCACAGAGTATTTT.

This sequence joins TRBV7-8 and TRBJ2-7, with TRBD2 as a possible D gene (6 bases). CDR3 size: 17 residues. CDR1 SGHVS and CDR2 FQNEAQ come from the germline V gene. Trimming pared 0 bases from V and 8 bases from J, leaving 23 bases between. The CDR3 region has the DNA TGTGCCAGCAGCTTAGCGCCTCCGGCGGGACTTACTACGAAGCAGTACTTC. Residues: CASSLAPPAGLTTKQYF.

This clonotype was recorded many times. The V call is TRBV7-6, the J call TRBJ2-3; D may be TRBD2 (6 bases). CDR1 and CDR2 (germline): SGHVS, FNYEAQ. Trimming took off 5 bases at V and 4 bases at J, with 13 bases between the two ends. There are 14 residues in the CDR3. DNA of the CDR3: TGTGCCAGCAGCAGACTAGAAGTTGCAGATACGCAGTATTTT. Protein: CASSRLEVADTQYF.

This clonotype was recorded many times. The chain joins TRBV6-1 to TRBJ2-1, with 8 bases matching TRBD2. The CDR3 length is 15 residues. Germline-derived CDR1 and CDR2 are MNHNS and SASEGT. Unmatched junction bases numbered 8, after V lost 2 bases and J lost 8 bases. The CDR3 spells CASSEISGGVDEQFF. The CDR3 region has the DNA TGTGCCAGCAGTGAAATATCGGGAGGGGTCGATGAGCAGTTCTTC.

This clonotype was recorded at least ten times. V is TRBV4-1 and J is TRBJ2-2; possible D gene TRBD1, 6 bases. This CDR3 spans 15 amino acids. Trimming pared 3 bases from V and 0 bases from J, leaving 8 bases between. The germline gives CDR1 MGHRA, CDR2 YSYEKL. The CDR3 protein is CASSHGQTNTGELFF. The CDR3 DNA follows: TGCGCCAGCAGCCATGGACAGACGAACACCGGGGAGCTGTTTTTT.

This clonotype has only one observation. This chain uses TRBV28 with TRBJ1-2; 7 bases line up with TRBD1. Germline loops: CDR1 MDHEN, CDR2 SYDVKM. V dropped 2 bases and J dropped 3; count of bases not matched to a gene: 6. The CDR3 is 15 amino acids. For the CDR3, the DNA is TGTGCCAGCAGTTTACAGGGGGGAAACTACTATGGCTACACCTTC. Amino acids: CASSLQGGNYYGYTF.

The sample holds many counts of this clonotype. CDR3 residues: CATSRDPGTGANVLTF. CDR3 in DNA: TGTGCCACCAGCAGAGATCCGGGGACTGGGGCCAACGTCCTGACTTTC. This chain joins TRBV15 and TRBJ2-6; D is possibly TRBD2 (5 bases). Germline assignment: CDR1 LNHNV and CDR2 YYDKDF (reference sequence). This CDR3 is built from 16 residues. V was cut by 0 bases and J by 2 bases, with 8 bases left in between.

This clonotype ranks as medium-sized (0.01 to 0.1%). This rearrangement joins TRBV11-2 to TRBJ2-7; tentative D call: TRBD2 (6 bases). The length of the CDR3 is 11 residues. Germline V gene lookup returns CDR1 SGHAT and CDR2 FQNNGV. Trimming removed 7 bases from V and 7 bases from J, with 11 bases in between. CDR3 coding DNA: TGTGCCAGCAAGCGGGTCCGAGAGCAGTACTTC. Its protein product is CASKRVREQYF. Full variable domain (outside the CDR3, taken from reference TRBV11-2 and TRBJ2-7): EAGVAQSPRYKIIEKRQSVAFWCNPISGHATLYWYQQILGQGPKLLIQFQNNGVVDDSQLPKDRFSAERLKGVDSTLKIQPAKLEDSAVYLCASKRVREQYFGPGTRLTVT.

This clonotype is termed medium-sized. The J gene is TRBJ2-5, the V gene TRBV3-1; tentative D call: TRBD2 (6 bases). Germline V gene lookup returns CDR1 LGHDT and CDR2 YNNKEL (reference sequence). V was pared by 2 bases and J by 2 bases, with 12 bases between. The CDR3 loop spans 15 amino acids. The CDR3 spells CASSQSLADQETQYF. The DNA for the CDR3 is TGTGCCAGCAGCCAATCGTTAGCGGATCAAGAGACCCAGTACTTC.

In its sample, this clonotype was seen many times. This chain links TRBV6-4 with TRBJ2-2, with D maybe TRBD2 (6 bases). Trimming shortened V by 4 bases and J by 4 bases, and 10 bases separated the two germline ends. This CDR3 spans 14 amino acids. From germline, CDR1 is MRHNA and CDR2 SNTAGT. For the CDR3, the DNA is TGTGCCAGCAGTGTTGGGGGAGGCACCGGGGAGCTGTTTTTT. Amino acids: CASSVGGGTGELFF.

The chain joins TRBV2 to TRBJ2-1; 12 bases match TRBD2. Germline CDR1 is SNHLY and CDR2 is FYNNEI. CDR3 length: 19 residues. V was pared by 2 bases and J by 1 base, with 9 bases of the junction left unmatched. The CDR3 bases are TGTGCCAGCAGTGAACATCTAGCGGGAGGGCCCGATTCCTACAATGAGCAGTTCTTC. Its protein is CASSEHLAGGPDSYNEQFF.

The V and J genes are TRBV7-2 and TRBJ1-2; D unclear. V shed 4 bases and J shed 3 bases, with 18 bases lying between them. Germline CDR1 SGHTA, CDR2 FQGNSA. This CDR3 has 16 amino acids. The CDR3 reads CASSSPLDWLDYGYTF. The CDR3 nucleotides are TGTGCCAGCAGCTCCCCTTTGGACTGGCTTGACTATGGCTACACCTTC.

The gene calls are TRBV20-1 and TRBJ1-1; the D is unclear. The V and J ends lost 0 bases and 5 bases respectively, with 10 bases between them. CDR3 length equals 13 residues. CDR1 DFQATT and CDR2 SNEGSKA come from the germline V gene (reference sequence). CDR3 sequence: CSARDRLETEAFF. CDR3 DNA sequence: TGCAGTGCTAGAGATAGGCTGGAAACTGAAGCTTTCTTT.

This clonotype was seen many times. The chain combines TRBV7-7 with TRBJ2-7; 9 bases agree with TRBD1. The CDR3 covers 15 residues. Germline trimming cut 4 bases from V and 0 bases from J; bases unmatched to any gene: 4. The germline gives CDR1 SSHAT, CDR2 FNYEAQ (reference sequence). CDR3 nucleotide sequence: TGTGCCAGCAGCTCCGGGACAGGGACCTCCTACGAGCAGTACTTC. This codes for CASSSGTGTSYEQYF.

The chain joins TRBV19 to TRBJ1-1; D perhaps matches TRBD1 (6 bases). The V and J ends lost 7 bases and 1 base respectively, with 16 bases between them. This CDR3 has 15 amino acids. Germline-derived CDR1 and CDR2 are LNHDA and SQIVND (reference sequence). The CDR3 sequence is CASNPIQGGNTEAFF. CDR3 bases: TGTGCCAGTAACCCAATACAGGGCGGGAACACTGAAGCTTTCTTT.

By sample fraction, this clonotype is medium-sized. This sequence joins TRBV19 and TRBJ2-1; the D gene is possibly TRBD2 (5 bases). Deletions cut 5 bases from V and 2 bases from J, with 10 bases between. The CDR3 spans 14 residues. In germline, CDR1 is LNHDA, CDR2 SQIVND (reference sequence). CDR3 sequence reads: CASSFRGPYNEQFF. The CDR3 DNA is TGTGCCAGTAGTTTCCGGGGTCCCTACAATGAGCAGTTCTTC.

This clonotype was counted ten times or more. J is TRBJ2-7 and V is TRBV28, with D unclear. V lost 2 bases and J lost 6, with 11 bases in between. This CDR3 is 13 amino acids long. Germline V gene data show CDR1 as MDHEN and CDR2 as SYDVKM. CDR3 amino acids: CASSLPDRPEQYF. The CDR3 nucleotides are TGTGCCAGCAGTTTACCCGACCGTCCCGAGCAGTACTTC. The full variable domain, in which reference TRBV28 and TRBJ2-7 provide the parts outside the CDR3, is DVKVTQSSRYLVKRTGEKVFLECVQDMDHENMFWYRQDPGLGLRLIYFSYDVKMKEKGDIPEGYSVSREKKERFSLILESASTNQTSMYLCASSLPDRPEQYFGPGTRLTVT.

J is TRBJ1-2 and V is TRBV12-3 or TRBV12-4; D not certain. The CDR3 runs 12 residues. With 8 bases removed from V and 8 bases from J, the gap between germline ends came to 15 bases. The CDR3 region is CASYGSPQGYTF. The CDR3 nucleotides are TGTGCCAGCTATGGCAGTCCCCAGGGCTACACCTTC.

This clonotype was detected a few times. The V call is TRBV7-6, the J call TRBJ2-7; D is undetermined. The germline V gene encodes CDR1 SGHVS and CDR2 FNYEAQ. V gave up 2 bases and J gave up 7 bases, with 12 bases separating them. The CDR3 is 13 amino acids. In nucleotides, the CDR3 is TGTGCCAGCAGCTTATCGGACGGTCCGGAGCAGTACTTC. Protein sequence: CASSLSDGPEQYF.

Only a few counts were recorded for this clonotype. This chain joins TRBV6-4 and TRBJ2-3; 7 bases are shared with TRBD1. Germline V lookup: CDR1 MRHNA, CDR2 SNTAGT. This CDR3 is built from 16 residues. Trimming removed 0 bases from V and 5 bases from J; junction bases left unmatched: 8. CDR3 loop: CASSDSAAQGVDTQYF. CDR3 sequence (DNA): TGTGCCAGCAGTGACTCAGCAGCGCAGGGGGTAGATACGCAGTATTTT.

V and J are TRBV6-1 and TRBJ2-7; D gene uncertain. Germline CDR1 is MNHNS and CDR2 is SASEGT. The CDR3 extends over 12 amino acids. Trimming removed 2 bases at V and 7 bases at J, with 9 bases between. In nucleotides, the CDR3 is TGTGCCAGCAGTGAAAGAAGGATGGAGCAGTACTTC. Translating gives CASSERRMEQYF.